Listed here are 10 T cell receptor beta chains from one sample, sequenced in a study of cytomegalovirus exposure and HLA in healthy donors. The table came from immunoSEQ multiplex PCR; TCRdb's copy has only in-frame clones and leaves some out. The sample has around 63,000 clones; around 89% are singletons. The sequenced sample was PBMCs. Every receptor here comes from a woman younger than 35 in good health and CMV-seronegative.

This chain links TRBV5-1 with TRBJ2-2; 8 bases agree with TRBD2. CDR1 and CDR2 (germline): SGHRS, YFSETQ. J lost 7 bases, V lost 4 bases, and 12 bases had no gene match. The CDR3 covers 16 residues. CDR3 sequence (DNA): TGCGCCAGCAGCCGGGAGGGGACTAACTTTGGCGGGGAGCTGTTTTTT. It specifies CASSREGTNFGGELFF.

V and J are TRBV6-1 and TRBJ2-3, with 8 nucleotides matching TRBD2. From germline, CDR1 is MNHNS and CDR2 SASEGT. Trimming at V came to 4 bases and at J to 6 bases, leaving 9 bases not matched to a gene. This CDR3 is 15 amino acids long. CDR3 loop: CASSVNGGAGDTQYF. In DNA, the CDR3 is TGTGCCAGCAGTGTAAACGGGGGGGCAGGGGATACGCAGTATTTT.

This clone has only a few counts. The J gene is TRBJ2-2, the V gene TRBV27; TRBD2 might be the D (6 bases). The CDR3 consists of 12 residues. Per germline, CDR1 MNHEY and CDR2 SMNVEV (reference sequence). V lost 8 bases and J 5 bases, leaving 9 bases between the germline ends. The CDR3 protein is CASLRETGELFF. In DNA form, the CDR3 reads TGTGCCAGCTTGCGGGAAACCGGGGAGCTGTTTTTT.

This rearrangement joins TRBV5-1 to TRBJ2-5; 8 positions agree with TRBD2. CDR3 length: 16 residues. The trim removed 0 bases at V and 1 base at J, leaving 5 bases unmatched. Germline V gene lookup returns CDR1 SGHRS and CDR2 YFSETQ. The DNA for the CDR3 is TGCGCCAGCAGCTTGGATGCTAGCGGGCGCCAAGAGACCCAGTACTTC. This sequence encodes CASSLDASGRQETQYF.

The V and J genes are TRBV11-2 and TRBJ1-1; 10 nucleotides line up with TRBD1. Germline V gene sequence: CDR1 SGHAT, CDR2 FQNNGV. This CDR3 has 16 residues. After removal of 6 bases from V and 10 bases from J, the junction contained 17 bases not matched to a gene. Here the CDR3 DNA reads TGTGCCAGCAGGAAGCCGGGACAGGGGAAGAAGTATGCAGCTTTCTTT. Protein: CASRKPGQGKKYAAFF.

V usage is TRBV27 and J usage is TRBJ2-7, with 13 nucleotides matching TRBD2. With V trimmed by 5 bases and J by 4 bases, 8 bases remained unmatched. The germline gives CDR1 MNHEY, CDR2 SMNVEV (reference sequence). This CDR3 contains 16 residues. CDR3 sequence (DNA): TGTGCCAGCAGTGGACGGACTAGCGGGAGTGGTTACGAGCAGTACTTC. It codes for CASSGRTSGSGYEQYF.

This chain links TRBV29-1 with TRBJ2-1; TRBD2 matches 7 bases. The CDR3 is made up of 16 amino acids. V shed 7 bases, J shed 2 bases, and the junction held 14 bases outside the gene matches. CDR1 is SQVTM, CDR2 ANQGSEA, per germline. The CDR3 sequence is CSGITGGRGTYNEQFF. The CDR3 nucleotides are TGCAGCGGGATAACGGGCGGGAGAGGCACCTACAATGAGCAGTTCTTC.

The chain has TRBV19 and TRBJ1-5; 10 bases agree with TRBD1. The trim removed 2 bases at V and 1 base at J, leaving 2 bases unmatched. CDR3 length equals 16 residues. Germline V lookup: CDR1 LNHDA, CDR2 SQIVND (reference sequence). CDR3 sequence (DNA): TGTGCCAGTAGTATATGGGGACAGGGGAGCAATCAGCCCCAGCATTTT. This translates into CASSIWGQGSNQPQHF. The whole variable domain, remainder taken from reference TRBV19 and TRBJ1-5, is DGGITQSPKYLFRKEGQNVTLSCEQNLNHDAMYWYRQDPGQGLRLIYYSQIVNDFQKGDIAEGYSVSREKKESFPLTVTSAQKNPTAFYLCASSIWGQGSNQPQHFGDGTRLSIL.

This clone was recorded only once. This chain joins TRBV5-3 and TRBJ2-6, with a possible D match to TRBD2 (5 bases). TRBV5-3 counts as an open reading frame of uncertain function. The CDR3 is 16 amino acids. With 2 bases removed from V and 1 base from J, the gap between germline ends came to 10 bases. CDR3 region: CARSFPSGSGANVLTF. The CDR3 DNA reads TGTGCCAGAAGCTTTCCTTCGGGATCTGGGGCCAACGTCCTGACTTTC.

The chain employs TRBV18 and TRBJ1-5; D is uncertain. Germline V gives CDR1 KGHSH, CDR2 LQKENI. Trimming cost V 3 bases and J 4 bases, with 7 bases left between them. This CDR3 comprises 13 residues. CDR3 bases: TGTGCCAGCTCACCCATTACAAATCAGCCCCAGCATTTT. This sequence encodes CASSPITNQPQHF.